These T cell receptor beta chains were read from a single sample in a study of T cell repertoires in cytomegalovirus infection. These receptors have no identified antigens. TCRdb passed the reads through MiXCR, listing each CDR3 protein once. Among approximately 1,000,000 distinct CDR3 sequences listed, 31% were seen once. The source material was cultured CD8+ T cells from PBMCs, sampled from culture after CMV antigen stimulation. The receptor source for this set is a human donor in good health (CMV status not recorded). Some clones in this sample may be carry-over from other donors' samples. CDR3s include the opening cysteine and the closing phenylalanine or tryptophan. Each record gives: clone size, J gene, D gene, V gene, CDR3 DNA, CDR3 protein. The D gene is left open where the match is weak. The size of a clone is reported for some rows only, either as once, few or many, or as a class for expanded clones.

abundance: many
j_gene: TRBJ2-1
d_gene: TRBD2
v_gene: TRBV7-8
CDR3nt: TGTGCCAGCAGCTTAGCGTACCTAGCGGGGGGGCGTGTAGATGAGCAGTTCTTC
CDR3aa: CASSLAYLAGGRVDEQFF

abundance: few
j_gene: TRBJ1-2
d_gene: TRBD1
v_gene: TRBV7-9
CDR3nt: TGTGCCAGCAGCAATCTCCTAGACAGGGAAAATTGCTACACCTTC
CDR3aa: CASSNLLDRENCYTF

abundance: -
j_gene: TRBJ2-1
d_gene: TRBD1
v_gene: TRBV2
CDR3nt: TGTGCCAGCAGCGGGACAGTTGAGCAGTTCTTC
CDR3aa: CASSGTVEQFF

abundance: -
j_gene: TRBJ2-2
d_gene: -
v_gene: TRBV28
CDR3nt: TGTGCCAGCAGTTGGGAGGACAGCAACACCGGGGAGCTGTTTTTT
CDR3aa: CASSWEDSNTGELFF

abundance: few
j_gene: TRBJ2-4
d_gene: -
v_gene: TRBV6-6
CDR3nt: TGTGCCAGCACCGACAGGGAGGGAAACATTCAGTACTTC
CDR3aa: CASTDREGNIQYF

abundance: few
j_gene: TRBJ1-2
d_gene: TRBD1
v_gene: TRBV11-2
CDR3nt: TGTGCCAGCAGCTCCAGGGGGCGGTCTCATGGCTACACCTTC
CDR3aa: CASSSRGRSHGYTF

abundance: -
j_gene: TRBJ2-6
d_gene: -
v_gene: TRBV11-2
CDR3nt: TGTGCCAGCAGCACTGTGATATCTGGGGCCAACGTCCTGACTTTC
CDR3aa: CASSTVISGANVLTF

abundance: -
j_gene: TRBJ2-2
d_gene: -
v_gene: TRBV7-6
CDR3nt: TGTGCCCTCAAGGCTTATGTAGGGACGGAGAAGAACACCGGGGAGCTGTTTTTT
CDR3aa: CALKAYVGTEKNTGELFF

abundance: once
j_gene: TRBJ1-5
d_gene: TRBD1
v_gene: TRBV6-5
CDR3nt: TGTGCCAGCTCACCGGGACAGAGTGTAGAGGGCAATCAGTCCCAGCATTTT
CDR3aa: CASSPGQSVEGNQSQHF

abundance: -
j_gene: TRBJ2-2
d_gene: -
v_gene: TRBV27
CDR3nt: TGTGCCAGCAGTTTATATAGCGCGGGGATCCCCTTCGGCGGGGAGCTGTTTTTT
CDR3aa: CASSLYSAGIPFGGELFF